This T cell receptor beta chain was retrieved from a study of low-dose radiotherapy and immunotherapy resistance in tumors (dated by TCRdb to between 2020 and 2023). About the study as a whole: Patients in Cohort 1 were given 0.5 Gy per fraction every 2 weeks, and the prescribed total PTV dose was 6.5 Gy. Intravenous cyclophosphamide at 200 mg/m2 was administered every two weeks, one day ahead of each radiation and immunotherapy administration. Patients were given nivolumab as a 240 mg flat dose every two weeks and ipilimumab at 1 mg/kg every six weeks, with both drugs delivered intravenously. Deep sequencing of the TCRalpha and TCRbeta libraries was carried out on an Illumina MiniSeq instrument. Cohort 2 received 1 Gy per fraction every two weeks, with a total of 13 Gy over 26 weeks. Patients took aspirin 300 mg orally once daily for four cycles, starting on cycle 1 day 1. Superscript III and a set of TRAV- and TRBV-specific primers were used to synthesize first-strand cDNA, so that both TCRalpha and TCRbeta chains were covered. Randomization of trial participants into treatment groups was not performed. Eight patients were included in the translational analysis: three from the first dose cohort and the first five from the second dose cohort.

This clonotype was seen many times. Its antigen target is currently unknown. No qualities accompany the bases; no much larger clone lies one base away. The time point label on this specimen signifies: before trial treatment. The donors came from RACIN, which was a single-arm phase I dose-escalation trial that paired nivolumab and ipilimumab with aspirin, low-dose cyclophosphamide and low-dose radiotherapy. Patients with advanced, TIL-negative solid tumors were considered eligible. The listed sequencing device is Illumina MiniSeq. An approximately 19-cycle PCR with Phusion amplified the TCRs, pairing a constant-region primer with the adapter that was attached to the V primers. The MessageAmp II aRNA Amplification Kit was used to amplify the isolated mRNA, with in vitro transcription run for more than 15 hours at 37 degrees C. The Dynabeads mRNA DIRECT Purification Kit was used to isolate the mRNA for TCR sequencing. Indexed Illumina adapters were added in a second roughly 25-cycle Phusion PCR, and the resulting products were purified with AMPure XP beads. Per the authors' processing: Using custom Perl scripts, TCR sequences encoding the same protein were pooled, out-of-frame sequences were removed, and the abundance of each clonotype was computed. The analysis excluded TCR sequences that were supported by just one read. Among the metrics used to describe the repertoires were Shannon entropy, Gini index, clonality, richness, and the frequency of TCRs shared between repertoires. Through fastp at Q25 and MiXCR, TCRdb rebuilt clones from the public reads, retaining in-frame beta chains. Each entry merges the rows of one CDR3 protein and shows their most common DNA and genes. The V and J calls and clone size are TCRdb's, not the authors'. This sample holds roughly 46,000 distinct CDR3 sequences; 10% to 15% were observed only once. The ten largest clones represent approximately 6.2% of the sample.

The CDR3 spans 16 residues, from the cysteine through the phenylalanine. Only the CDR3 portion is preserved as DNA: 48 bases, with reading frame beginning at the first base. After removal of 4 bases from V and 2 bases from J, the junction retains 10 bases not matched to a gene. The germline V gene sets CDR1 to MGHRA and CDR2 to YSYEKL. The TCR sequence derives from a female donor with ovarian cancer. The sample here was PBMCs, taken before treatment. This sequence uses TRBV4-1 and TRBJ2-7; TRBD1 fits 8 bases in the junction. This receptor carries the CDR3 CASSLAGQGGTYEQYF. Here is the DNA: TGCGCCAGCAGCCTAGCCGGACAGGGTGGAACCTACGAGCAGTACTTC.